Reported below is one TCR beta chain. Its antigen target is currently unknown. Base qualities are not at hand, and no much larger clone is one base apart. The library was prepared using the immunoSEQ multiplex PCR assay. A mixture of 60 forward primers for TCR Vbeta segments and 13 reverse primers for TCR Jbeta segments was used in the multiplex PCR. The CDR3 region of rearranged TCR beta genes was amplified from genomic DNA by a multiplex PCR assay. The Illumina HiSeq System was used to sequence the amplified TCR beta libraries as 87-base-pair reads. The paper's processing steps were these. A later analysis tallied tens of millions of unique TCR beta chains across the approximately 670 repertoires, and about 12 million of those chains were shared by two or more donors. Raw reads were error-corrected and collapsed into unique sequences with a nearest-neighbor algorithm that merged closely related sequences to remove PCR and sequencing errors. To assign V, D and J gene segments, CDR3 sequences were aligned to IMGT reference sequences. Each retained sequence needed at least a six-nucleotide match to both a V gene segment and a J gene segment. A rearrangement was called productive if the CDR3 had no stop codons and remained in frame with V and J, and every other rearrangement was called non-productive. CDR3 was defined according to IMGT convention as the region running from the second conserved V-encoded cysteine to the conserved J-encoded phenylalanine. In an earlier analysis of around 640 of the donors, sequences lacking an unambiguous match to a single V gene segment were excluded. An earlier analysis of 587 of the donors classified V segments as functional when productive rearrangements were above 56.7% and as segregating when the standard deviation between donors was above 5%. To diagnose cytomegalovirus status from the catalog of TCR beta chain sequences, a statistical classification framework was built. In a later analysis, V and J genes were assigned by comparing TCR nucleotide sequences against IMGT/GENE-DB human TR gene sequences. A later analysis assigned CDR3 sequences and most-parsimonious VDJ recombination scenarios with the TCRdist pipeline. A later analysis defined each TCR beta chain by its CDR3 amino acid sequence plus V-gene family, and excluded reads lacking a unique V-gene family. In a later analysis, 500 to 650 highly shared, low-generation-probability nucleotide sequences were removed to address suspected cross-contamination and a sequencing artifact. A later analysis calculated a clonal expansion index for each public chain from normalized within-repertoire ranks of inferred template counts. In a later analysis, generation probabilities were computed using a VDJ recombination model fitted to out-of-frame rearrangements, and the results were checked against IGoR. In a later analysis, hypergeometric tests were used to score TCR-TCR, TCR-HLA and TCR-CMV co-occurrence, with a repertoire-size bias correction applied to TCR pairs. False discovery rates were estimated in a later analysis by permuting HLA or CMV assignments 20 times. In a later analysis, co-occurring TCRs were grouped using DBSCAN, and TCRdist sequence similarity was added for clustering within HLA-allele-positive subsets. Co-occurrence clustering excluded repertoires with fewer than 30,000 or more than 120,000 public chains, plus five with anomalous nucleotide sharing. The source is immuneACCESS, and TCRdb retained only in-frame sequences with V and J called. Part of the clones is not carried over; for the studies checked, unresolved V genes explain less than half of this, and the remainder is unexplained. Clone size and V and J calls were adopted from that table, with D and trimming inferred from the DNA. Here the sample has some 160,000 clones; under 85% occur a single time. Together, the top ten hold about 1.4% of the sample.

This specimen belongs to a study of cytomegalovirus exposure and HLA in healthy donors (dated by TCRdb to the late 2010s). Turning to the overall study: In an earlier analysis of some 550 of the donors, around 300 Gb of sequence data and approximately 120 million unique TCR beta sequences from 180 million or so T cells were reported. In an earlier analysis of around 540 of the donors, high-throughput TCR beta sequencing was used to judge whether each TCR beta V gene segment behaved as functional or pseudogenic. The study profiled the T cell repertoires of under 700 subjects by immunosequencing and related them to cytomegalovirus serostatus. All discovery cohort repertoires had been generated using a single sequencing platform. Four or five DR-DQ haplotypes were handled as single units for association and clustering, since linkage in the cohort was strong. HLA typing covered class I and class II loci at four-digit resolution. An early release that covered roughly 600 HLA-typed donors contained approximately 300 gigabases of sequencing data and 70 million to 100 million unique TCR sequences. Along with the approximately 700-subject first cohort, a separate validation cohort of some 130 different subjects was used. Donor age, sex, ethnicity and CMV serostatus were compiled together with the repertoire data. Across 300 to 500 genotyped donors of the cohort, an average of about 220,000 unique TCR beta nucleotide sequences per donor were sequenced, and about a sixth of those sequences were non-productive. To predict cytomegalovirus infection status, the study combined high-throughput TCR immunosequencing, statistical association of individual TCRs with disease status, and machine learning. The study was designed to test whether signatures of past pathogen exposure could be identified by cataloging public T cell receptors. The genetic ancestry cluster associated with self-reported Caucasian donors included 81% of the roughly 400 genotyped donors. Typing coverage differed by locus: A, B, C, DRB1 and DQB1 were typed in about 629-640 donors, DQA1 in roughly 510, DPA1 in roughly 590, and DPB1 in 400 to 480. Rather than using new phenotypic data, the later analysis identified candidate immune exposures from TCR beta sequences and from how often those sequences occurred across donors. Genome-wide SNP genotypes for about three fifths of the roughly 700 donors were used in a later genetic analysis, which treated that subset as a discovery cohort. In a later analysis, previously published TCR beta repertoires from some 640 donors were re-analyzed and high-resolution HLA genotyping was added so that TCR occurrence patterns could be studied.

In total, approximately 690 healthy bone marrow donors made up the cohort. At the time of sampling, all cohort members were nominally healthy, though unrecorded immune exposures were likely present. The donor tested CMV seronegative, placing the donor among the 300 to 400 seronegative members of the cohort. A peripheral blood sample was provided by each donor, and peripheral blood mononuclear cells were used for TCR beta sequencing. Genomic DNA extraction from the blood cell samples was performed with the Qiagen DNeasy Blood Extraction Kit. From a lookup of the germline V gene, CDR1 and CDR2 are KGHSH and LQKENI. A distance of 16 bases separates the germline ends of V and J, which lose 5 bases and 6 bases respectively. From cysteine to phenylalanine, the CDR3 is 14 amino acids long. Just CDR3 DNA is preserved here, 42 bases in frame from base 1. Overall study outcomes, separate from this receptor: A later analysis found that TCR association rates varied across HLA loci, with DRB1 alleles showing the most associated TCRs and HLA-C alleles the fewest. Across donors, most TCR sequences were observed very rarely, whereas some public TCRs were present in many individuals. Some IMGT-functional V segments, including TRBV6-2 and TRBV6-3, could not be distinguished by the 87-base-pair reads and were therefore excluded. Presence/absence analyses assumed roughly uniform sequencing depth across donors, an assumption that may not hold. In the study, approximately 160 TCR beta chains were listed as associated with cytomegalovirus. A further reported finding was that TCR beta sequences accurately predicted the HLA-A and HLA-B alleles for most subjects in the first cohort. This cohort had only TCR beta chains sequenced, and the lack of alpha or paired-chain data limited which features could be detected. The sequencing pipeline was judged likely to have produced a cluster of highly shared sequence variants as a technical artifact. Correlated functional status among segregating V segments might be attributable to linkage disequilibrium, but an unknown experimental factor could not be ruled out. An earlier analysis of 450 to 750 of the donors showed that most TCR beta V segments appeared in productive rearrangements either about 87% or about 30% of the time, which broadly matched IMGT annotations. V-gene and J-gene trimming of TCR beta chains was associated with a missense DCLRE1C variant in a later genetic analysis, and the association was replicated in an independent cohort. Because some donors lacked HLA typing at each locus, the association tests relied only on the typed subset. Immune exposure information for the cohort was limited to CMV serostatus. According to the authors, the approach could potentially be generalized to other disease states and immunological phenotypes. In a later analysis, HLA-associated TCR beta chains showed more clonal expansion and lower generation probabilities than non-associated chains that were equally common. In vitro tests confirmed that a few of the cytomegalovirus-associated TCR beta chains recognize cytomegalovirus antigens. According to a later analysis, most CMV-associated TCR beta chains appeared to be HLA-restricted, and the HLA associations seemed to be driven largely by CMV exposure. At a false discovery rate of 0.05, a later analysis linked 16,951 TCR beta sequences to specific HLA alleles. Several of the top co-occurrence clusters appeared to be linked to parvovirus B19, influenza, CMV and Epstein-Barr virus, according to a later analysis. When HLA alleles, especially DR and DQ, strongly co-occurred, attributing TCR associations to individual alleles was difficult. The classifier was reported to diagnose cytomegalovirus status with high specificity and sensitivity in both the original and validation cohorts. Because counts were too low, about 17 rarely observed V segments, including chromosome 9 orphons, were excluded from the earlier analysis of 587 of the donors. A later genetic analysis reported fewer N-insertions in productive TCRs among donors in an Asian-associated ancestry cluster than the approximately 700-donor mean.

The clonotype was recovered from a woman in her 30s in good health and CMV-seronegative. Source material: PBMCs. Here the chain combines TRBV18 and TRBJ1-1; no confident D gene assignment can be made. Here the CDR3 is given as CASSATNTEAEAFF. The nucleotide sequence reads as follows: TGTGCCAGCTCAGCAACAAATACGGAGGCTGAAGCTTTCTTT.